Each of the 7 T cell receptor beta chains below was sequenced from the same sample in a study of vaccination and CD4 T cells after COVID-19. Antigens of these TCRs are unknown. With the Oncomine TCR Beta short-read assay, DNA from cultured CD4+ T cells was sequenced. TCRdb processed the PCR reads anew with MiXCR; each CDR3 protein has one entry. The table includes more than 10,000 distinct CDR3 sequences, roughly 66% detected once. Treatment meaning: roughly ten-day PBMC culture with coronavirus spike peptide pools or control peptides (ViraFEST assay). Input material: CD4+ T cells from blood, cultured in vitro. These receptors were obtained from a human donor who had recovered from COVID-19.

The rearrangement links TRBV6-2 or TRBV6-3 to TRBJ1-1; a weak D match, TRBD1 (6 bases). V was clipped by 2 bases and J by 5 bases, with 18 bases between them. The germline gives CDR1 MNHEY, CDR2 SVGEGT. This CDR3 region has 16 residues. The CDR3 spells CASSYPSGAPGTEAFF. DNA of the CDR3: TGTGCCAGCAGTTACCCATCGGGGGCCCCTGGAACTGAAGCTTTCTTT.

Concerning this clonotype: At one of its ends the junction is not consistent with the germline gene, which may arise from a read error. The chain recombines TRBV6-1 with TRBJ2-7; D may correspond to TRBD1 or TRBD2 (5 bases each). Per germline, CDR1 MNHNS and CDR2 SASEGT. The CDR3 spans 14 residues. DNA for the CDR3: TGTGCCAGCAGCGTTAGGGACCTCGGGTACGAACAGTACTTC. This gives the protein CASSVRDLGYEQYF.

This clonotype was found a few times. The chain joins TRBV6-1 to TRBJ1-5; 7 nucleotides line up with TRBD1. The CDR3 length is 15 residues. V gave up 6 bases and J gave up 1 base; unmatched junction bases: 6. Germline CDR1 MNHNS, CDR2 SASEGT. Here the CDR3 DNA reads TGTGCCAGCAGACGACAGGGCGGGAGCAATCAGCCCCAGCATTTT. Encoded protein: CASRRQGGSNQPQHF.

This clonotype occurred once. This chain links TRBV6-2 or TRBV6-3 with TRBJ2-7; D is unresolved. Trimming removed 3 bases at V and 3 bases at J, with 9 bases between. This CDR3 is 13 amino acids long. CDR1 and CDR2 (germline): MNHEY, SVGEGT. CDR3 amino acids: CASSYDVVYEQYF. The CDR3 nucleotides read TGTGCCAGCAGTTATGACGTCGTCTACGAGCAGTACTTC.

This clonotype ranks as large. The chain couples TRBV24-1 to TRBJ2-6; possibly TRBD1 for D (5 bases). The length of the CDR3 is 18 residues. Per germline, CDR1 KGHDR and CDR2 SFDVKD. V was shortened by 4 bases and J by 2 bases, with 17 bases between the two germline ends. The CDR3 spells CATSDPTVGVAGANVLTF. The CDR3 nucleotides read TGTGCCACCAGTGACCCGACAGTAGGAGTGGCTGGGGCCAACGTCCTGACTTTC.

The gene calls are TRBV30 and TRBJ1-5, with 8 bases identical to TRBD1. The CDR3 extends over 14 amino acids. V shed 2 bases and J 4 bases; nucleotides not matched to a gene: 4. Germline-derived CDR1 and CDR2 are GTSNPN and SVGIG (reference sequence). The CDR3 bases are TGTGCCTGGAGTCGACAGGGGAAGAATCAGCCCCAGCATTTT. Residues: CAWSRQGKNQPQHF.

This sequence joins TRBV28 and TRBJ2-7; 9 positions match TRBD2. The CDR3 covers 15 residues. From germline, CDR1 is MDHEN and CDR2 SYDVKM. J gave up 1 base and V 6 bases, and 7 bases lay outside the gene matches. CDR3 nucleotide sequence: TGTGCCAGCAGCCCCGGCAGCGGGGGGTCCTACGAGCAGTACTTC. Amino acids: CASSPGSGGSYEQYF.